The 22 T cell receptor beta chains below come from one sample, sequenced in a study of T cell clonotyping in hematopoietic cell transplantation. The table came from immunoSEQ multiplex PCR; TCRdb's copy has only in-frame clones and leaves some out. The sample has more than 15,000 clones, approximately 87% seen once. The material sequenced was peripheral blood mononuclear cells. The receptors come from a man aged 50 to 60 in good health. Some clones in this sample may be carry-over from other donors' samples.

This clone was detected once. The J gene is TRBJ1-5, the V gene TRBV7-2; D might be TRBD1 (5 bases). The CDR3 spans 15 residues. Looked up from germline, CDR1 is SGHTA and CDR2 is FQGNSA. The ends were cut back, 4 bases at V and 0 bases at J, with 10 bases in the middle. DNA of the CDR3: TGTGCCAGCAGCTCAGGGACCTATAGCAATCAGCCCCAGCATTTT. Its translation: CASSSGTYSNQPQHF.

The DNA of the CDR3 is TGTGCCAGCACGTGGAGGTCCTATAATTCACCCCTCCACTTT. Its translation: CASTWRSYNSPLHF. V and J are TRBV27 and TRBJ1-6; D not resolved. Germline loops: CDR1 MNHEY, CDR2 SMNVEV (reference sequence). The CDR3 totals 14 residues. V lost 7 bases to trimming and J lost 1 base, with 8 bases between them.

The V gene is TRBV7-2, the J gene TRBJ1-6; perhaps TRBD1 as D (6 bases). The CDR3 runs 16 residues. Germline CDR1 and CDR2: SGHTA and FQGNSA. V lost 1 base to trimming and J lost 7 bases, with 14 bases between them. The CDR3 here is CASSLDYRVGNSPLHF. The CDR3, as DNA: TGTGCCAGCAGCTTAGACTACAGGGTCGGCAATTCACCCCTCCACTTT.

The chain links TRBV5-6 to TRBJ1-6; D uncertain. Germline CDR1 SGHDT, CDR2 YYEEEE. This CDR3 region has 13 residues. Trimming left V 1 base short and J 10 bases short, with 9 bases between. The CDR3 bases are TGTGCCAGCAGCTTGTTGAGCTTGTCACCCCTCCACTTT. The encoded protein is CASSLLSLSPLHF.

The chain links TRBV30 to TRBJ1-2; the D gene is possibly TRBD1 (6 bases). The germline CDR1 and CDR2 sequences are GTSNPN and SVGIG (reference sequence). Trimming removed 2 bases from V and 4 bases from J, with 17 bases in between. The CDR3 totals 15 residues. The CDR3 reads CAWSQGQHSSYGYTF. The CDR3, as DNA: TGTGCCTGGAGTCAGGGGCAGCATTCTTCCTATGGCTACACCTTC.

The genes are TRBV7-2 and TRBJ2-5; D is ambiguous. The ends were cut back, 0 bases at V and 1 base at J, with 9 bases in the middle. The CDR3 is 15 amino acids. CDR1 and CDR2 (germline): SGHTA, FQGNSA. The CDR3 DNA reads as TGTGCCAGCAGCTTAGCGACCTCATTCCAAGAGACCCAGTACTTC. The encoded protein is CASSLATSFQETQYF. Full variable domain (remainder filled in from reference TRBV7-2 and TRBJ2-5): GAGVSQSPSNKVTEKGKDVELRCDPISGHTALYWYRQSLGQGLEFLIYFQGNSAPDKSGLPSDRFSAERTGGSVSTLTIQRTQQEDSAVYLCASSLATSFQETQYFGPGTRLLVL.

CDR3 protein: CSAVLNTEAFF. The CDR3 DNA is TGCAGTGCGGTCTTGAACACTGAAGCTTTCTTT. This chain joins TRBV20-1 and TRBJ1-1, with D unresolved. CDR1 is DFQATT, CDR2 SNEGSKA, per germline (reference sequence). The ends were cut back, 6 bases at V and 0 bases at J, with 5 bases in the middle. This CDR3 comprises 11 residues.

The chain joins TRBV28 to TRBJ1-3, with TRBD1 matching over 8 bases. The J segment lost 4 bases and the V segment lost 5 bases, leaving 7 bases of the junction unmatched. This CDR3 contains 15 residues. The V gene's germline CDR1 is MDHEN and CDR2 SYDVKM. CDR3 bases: TGTGCCAGCAGTCTTTGGACAGGGACAGGAAACACCATATATTTT. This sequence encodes CASSLWTGTGNTIYF.

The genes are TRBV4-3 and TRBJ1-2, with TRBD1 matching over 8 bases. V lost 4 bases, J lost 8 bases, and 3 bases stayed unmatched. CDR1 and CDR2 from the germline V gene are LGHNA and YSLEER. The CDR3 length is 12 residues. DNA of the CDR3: TGCGCCAGCAGCCTTGGACAGGGCGGCTACACCTTC. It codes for CASSLGQGGYTF.

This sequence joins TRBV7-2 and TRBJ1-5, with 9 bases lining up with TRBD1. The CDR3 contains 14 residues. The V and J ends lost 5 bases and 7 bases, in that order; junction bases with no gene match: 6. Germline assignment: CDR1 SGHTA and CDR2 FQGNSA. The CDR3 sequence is CASSPGQGGQPQHF. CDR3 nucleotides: TGTGCCAGCAGCCCGGGACAGGGTGGACAGCCCCAGCATTTT.

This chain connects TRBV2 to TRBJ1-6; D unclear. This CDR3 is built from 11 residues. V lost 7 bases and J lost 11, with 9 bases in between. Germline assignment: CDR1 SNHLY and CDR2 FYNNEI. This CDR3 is CASTPGAPLHF. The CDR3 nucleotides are TGTGCCAGCACGCCCGGGGCACCCCTCCACTTT.

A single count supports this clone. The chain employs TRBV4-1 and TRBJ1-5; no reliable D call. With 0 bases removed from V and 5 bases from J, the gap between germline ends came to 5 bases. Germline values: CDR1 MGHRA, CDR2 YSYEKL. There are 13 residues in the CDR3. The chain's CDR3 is CASSQDRDQPQHF. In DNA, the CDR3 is TGCGCCAGCAGCCAAGATCGGGATCAGCCCCAGCATTTT.

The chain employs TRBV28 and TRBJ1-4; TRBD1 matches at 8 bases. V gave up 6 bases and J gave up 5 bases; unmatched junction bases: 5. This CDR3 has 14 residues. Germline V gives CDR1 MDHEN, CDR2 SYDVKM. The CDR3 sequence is CASRGTGGNEKLFF. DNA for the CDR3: TGTGCCAGCAGGGGGACAGGTGGCAATGAAAAACTGTTTTTT. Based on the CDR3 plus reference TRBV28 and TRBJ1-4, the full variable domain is DVKVTQSSRYLVKRTGEKVFLECVQDMDHENMFWYRQDPGLGLRLIYFSYDVKMKEKGDIPEGYSVSREKKERFSLILESASTNQTSMYLCASRGTGGNEKLFFGSGTQLSVL.

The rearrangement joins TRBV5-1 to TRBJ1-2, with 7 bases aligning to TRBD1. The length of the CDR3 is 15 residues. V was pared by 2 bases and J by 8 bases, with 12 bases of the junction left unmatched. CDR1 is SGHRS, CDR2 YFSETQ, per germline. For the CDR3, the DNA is TGCGCCAGCAGCTTATCCCGGACAGGCCTTTCCGGCTACACCTTC. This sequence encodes CASSLSRTGLSGYTF.

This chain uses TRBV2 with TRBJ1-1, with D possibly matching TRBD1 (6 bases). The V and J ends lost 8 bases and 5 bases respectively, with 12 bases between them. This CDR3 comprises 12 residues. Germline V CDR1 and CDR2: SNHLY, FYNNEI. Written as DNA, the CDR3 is TGTGCCAGCGTCCAGGGGTGGACTGAAGCTTTCTTT. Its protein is CASVQGWTEAFF. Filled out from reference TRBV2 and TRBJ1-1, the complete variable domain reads EPEVTQTPSHQVTQMGQEVILRCVPISNHLYFYWYRQILGQKVEFLVSFYNNEISEKSEIFDDQFSVERPDGSNFTLKIRSTKLEDSAMYFCASVQGWTEAFFGQGTRLTVV.

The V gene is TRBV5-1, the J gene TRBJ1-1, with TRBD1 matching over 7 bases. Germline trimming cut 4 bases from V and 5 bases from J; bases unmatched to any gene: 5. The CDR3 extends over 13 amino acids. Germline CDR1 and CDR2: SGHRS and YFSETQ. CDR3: CASSGDRVTEAFF. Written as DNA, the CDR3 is TGCGCCAGCAGCGGCGACAGGGTGACTGAAGCTTTCTTT.

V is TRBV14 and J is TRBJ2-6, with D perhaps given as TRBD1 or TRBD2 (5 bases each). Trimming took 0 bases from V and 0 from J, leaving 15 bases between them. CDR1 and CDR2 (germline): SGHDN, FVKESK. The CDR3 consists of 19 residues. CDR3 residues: CASSQDPWGTSSGANVLTF. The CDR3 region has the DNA TGTGCCAGCAGCCAAGATCCGTGGGGGACCAGCTCTGGGGCCAACGTCCTGACTTTC.

CDR3 sequence: CSASQGDGYGYTF. Written as DNA, the CDR3 is TGCAGCGCCTCCCAGGGGGATGGCTATGGCTACACCTTC. The chain links TRBV29-1 to TRBJ1-2; TRBD1 matches 7 bases. This CDR3 region has 13 residues. The germline CDR1 and CDR2 sequences are SQVTM and ANQGSEA. V lost 7 bases and J lost 4; bases outside the gene matches: 9.

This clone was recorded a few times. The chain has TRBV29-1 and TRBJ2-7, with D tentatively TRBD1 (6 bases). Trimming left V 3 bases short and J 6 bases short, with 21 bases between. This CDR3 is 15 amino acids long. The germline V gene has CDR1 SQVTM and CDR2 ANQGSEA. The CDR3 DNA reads TGCAGCGTTGAGGGCAGGGACACCGGCCCACTCGAGCAGTACTTC. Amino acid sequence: CSVEGRDTGPLEQYF.

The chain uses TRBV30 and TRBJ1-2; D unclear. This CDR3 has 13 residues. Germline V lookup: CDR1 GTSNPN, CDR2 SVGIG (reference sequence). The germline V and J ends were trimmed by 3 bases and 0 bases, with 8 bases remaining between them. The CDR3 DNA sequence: TGTGCCTGGAGAATTTTCCCTAACTATGGCTACACCTTC. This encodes CAWRIFPNYGYTF.

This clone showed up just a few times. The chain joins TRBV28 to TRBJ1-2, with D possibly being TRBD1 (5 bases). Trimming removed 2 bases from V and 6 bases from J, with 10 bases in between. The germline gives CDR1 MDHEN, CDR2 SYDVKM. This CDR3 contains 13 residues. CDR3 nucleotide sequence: TGTGCCAGCAGTTTAGGGGCCGGGAATGGCTACACCTTC. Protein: CASSLGAGNGYTF.

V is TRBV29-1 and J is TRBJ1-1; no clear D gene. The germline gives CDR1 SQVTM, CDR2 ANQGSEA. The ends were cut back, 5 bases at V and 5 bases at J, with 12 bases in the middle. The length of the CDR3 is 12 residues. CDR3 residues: CSVRRGKTEAFF. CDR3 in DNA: TGCAGCGTTCGGCGGGGAAAAACTGAAGCTTTCTTT.